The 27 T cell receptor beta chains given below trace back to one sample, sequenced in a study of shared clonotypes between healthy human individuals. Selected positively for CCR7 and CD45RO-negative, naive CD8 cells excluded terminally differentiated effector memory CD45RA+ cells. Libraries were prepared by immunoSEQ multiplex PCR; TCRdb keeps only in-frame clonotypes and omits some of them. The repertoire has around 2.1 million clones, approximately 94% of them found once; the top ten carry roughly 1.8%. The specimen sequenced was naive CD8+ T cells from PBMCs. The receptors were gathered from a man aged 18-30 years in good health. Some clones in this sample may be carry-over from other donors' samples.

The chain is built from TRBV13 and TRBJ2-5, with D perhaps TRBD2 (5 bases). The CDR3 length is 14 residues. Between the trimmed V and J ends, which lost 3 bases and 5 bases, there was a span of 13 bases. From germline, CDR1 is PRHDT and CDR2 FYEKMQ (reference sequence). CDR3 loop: CASSLSEGSETQYF. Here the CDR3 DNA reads TGTGCCAGCAGCTTGTCAGAGGGTTCGGAGACCCAGTACTTC.

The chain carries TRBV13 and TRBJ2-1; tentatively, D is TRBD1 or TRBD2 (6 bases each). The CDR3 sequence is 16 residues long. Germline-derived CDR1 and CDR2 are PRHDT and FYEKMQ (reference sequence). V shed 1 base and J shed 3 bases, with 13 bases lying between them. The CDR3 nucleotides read TGTGCCAGCAGCTTAGAATCCGGAGGGGGCTACAATGAGCAGTTCTTC. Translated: CASSLESGGGYNEQFF.

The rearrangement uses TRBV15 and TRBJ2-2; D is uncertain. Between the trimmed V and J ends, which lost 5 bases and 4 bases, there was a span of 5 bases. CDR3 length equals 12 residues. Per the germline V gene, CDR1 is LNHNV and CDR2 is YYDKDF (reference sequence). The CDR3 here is CATSFGTGELFF. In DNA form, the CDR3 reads TGTGCCACCAGCTTCGGCACCGGGGAGCTGTTTTTT. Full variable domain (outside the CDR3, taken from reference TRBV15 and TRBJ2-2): DAMVIQNPRYQVTQFGKPVTLSCSQTLNHNVMYWYQQKSSQAPKLLFHYYDKDFNNEADTPDNFQSRRPNTSFCFLDIRSPGLGDTAMYLCATSFGTGELFFGEGSRLTVL.

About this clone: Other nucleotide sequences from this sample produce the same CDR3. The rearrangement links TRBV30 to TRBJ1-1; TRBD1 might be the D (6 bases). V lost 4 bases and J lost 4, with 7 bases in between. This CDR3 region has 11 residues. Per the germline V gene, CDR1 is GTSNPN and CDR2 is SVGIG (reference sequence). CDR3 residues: CAWTRGTEAFF. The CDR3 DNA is TGTGCCTGGACCAGGGGCACTGAAGCTTTCTTT.

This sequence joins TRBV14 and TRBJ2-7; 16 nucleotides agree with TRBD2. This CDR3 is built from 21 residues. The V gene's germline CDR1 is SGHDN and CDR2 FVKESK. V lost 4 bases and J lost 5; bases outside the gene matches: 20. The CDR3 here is CASSPGLGQPGLAGGRNEQYF. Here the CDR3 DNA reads TGTGCCAGCAGCCCCGGACTGGGACAGCCGGGACTAGCGGGAGGGCGAAACGAGCAGTACTTC.

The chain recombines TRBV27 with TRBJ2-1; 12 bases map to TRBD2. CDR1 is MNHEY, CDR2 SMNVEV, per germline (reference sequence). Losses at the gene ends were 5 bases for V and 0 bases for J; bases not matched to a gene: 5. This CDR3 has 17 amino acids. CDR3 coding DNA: TGTGCCAGCAGTCCCACTAGCGGGAGGACCTCCTACAATGAGCAGTTCTTC. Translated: CASSPTSGRTSYNEQFF.

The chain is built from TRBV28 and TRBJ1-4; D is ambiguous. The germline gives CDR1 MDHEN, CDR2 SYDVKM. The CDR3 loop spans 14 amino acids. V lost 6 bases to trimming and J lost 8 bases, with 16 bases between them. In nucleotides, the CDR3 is TGTGCCAGCAGCATCGGGTCCCTCGGCGAAAAACTGTTTTTT. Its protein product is CASSIGSLGEKLFF.

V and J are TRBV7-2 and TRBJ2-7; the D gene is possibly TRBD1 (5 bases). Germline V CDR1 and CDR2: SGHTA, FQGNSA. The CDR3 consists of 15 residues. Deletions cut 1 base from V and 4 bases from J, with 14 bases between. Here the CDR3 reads CASSLGGGEAYEQYF. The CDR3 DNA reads TGTGCCAGCAGCTTAGGGGGCGGTGAAGCGTACGAGCAGTACTTC.

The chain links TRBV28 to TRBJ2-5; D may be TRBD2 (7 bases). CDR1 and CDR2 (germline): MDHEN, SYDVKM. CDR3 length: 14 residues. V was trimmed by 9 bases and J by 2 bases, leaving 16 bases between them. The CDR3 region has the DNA TGTGCCAGTACTTGGGGGGGGACACAAGAGACCCAGTACTTC. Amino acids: CASTWGGTQETQYF.

CDR3 in amino acids: CASPARGKNNEQFF. DNA of the CDR3: TGTGCCAGCCCCGCTAGGGGAAAAAACAATGAGCAGTTCTTC. The chain is built from TRBV7-9 and TRBJ2-1; tentative D call: TRBD1 (5 bases). Trimming removed 8 bases from V and 5 bases from J, with 16 bases in between. The CDR3 consists of 14 residues. Per germline, CDR1 SEHNR and CDR2 FQNEAQ (reference sequence).

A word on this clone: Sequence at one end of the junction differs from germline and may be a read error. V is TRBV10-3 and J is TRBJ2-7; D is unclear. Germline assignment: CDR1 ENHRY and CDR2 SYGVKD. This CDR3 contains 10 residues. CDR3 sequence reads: CAIRAPEALF. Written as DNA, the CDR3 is TGTGCCATCAGGGCCCCCGAAGCCCTTTTC.

The CDR3 DNA sequence: TGTGCCAGCAGCGTCCAGTTCCCTGAGGATACGCAGTATTTT. Its translation: CASSVQFPEDTQYF. The rearrangement joins TRBV9 to TRBJ2-3; unclear D gene. V was shortened by 2 bases and J by 6 bases, with 13 bases between the two germline ends. Germline V gene data show CDR1 as SGDLS and CDR2 as YYNGEE. The CDR3 length is 14 residues.

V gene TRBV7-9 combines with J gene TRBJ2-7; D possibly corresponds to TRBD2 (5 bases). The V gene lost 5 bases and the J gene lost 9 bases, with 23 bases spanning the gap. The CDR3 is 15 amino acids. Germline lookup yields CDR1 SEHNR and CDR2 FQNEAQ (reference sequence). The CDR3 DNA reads TGTGCCAGCAGCCAGCTGCCGGGAAACAACGGTGGGCAGTACTTC. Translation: CASSQLPGNNGGQYF.

The CDR3 bases are TGTGCCAGTAGTATCGATCAGGCAGGGACAGATACGCAGTATTTT. It encodes CASSIDQAGTDTQYF. The V call is TRBV19, the J call TRBJ2-3, with D possibly TRBD1 on 5 matching bases. The V end lost 3 bases, the J end lost 3 bases, and 13 bases lay between the germline ends. This CDR3 comprises 15 residues. In germline, CDR1 is LNHDA, CDR2 SQIVND (reference sequence). Full variable domain (rest looked up from reference TRBV19 and TRBJ2-3): DGGITQSPKYLFRKEGQNVTLSCEQNLNHDAMYWYRQDPGQGLRLIYYSQIVNDFQKGDIAEGYSVSREKKESFPLTVTSAQKNPTAFYLCASSIDQAGTDTQYFGPGTRLTVL.

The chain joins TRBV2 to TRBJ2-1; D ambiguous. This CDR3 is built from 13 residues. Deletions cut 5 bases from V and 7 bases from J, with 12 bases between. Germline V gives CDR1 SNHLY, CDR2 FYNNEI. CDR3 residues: CASSPTLFNEQFF. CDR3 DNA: TGTGCCAGCAGTCCAACCCTTTTTAATGAGCAGTTCTTC.

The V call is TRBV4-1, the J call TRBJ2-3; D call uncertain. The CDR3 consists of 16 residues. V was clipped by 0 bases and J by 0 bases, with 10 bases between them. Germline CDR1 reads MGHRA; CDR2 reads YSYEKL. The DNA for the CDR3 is TGCGCCAGCAGCCAAGATTTCCCCTCTAGCACAGATACGCAGTATTTT. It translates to CASSQDFPSSTDTQYF.

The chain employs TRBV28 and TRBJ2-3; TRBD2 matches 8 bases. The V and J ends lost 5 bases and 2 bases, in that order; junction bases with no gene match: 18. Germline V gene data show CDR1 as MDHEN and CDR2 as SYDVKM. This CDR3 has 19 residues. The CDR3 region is CASSRGGLGDPLDTDTQYF. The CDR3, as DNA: TGTGCCAGCAGTCGGGGGGGACTAGGGGACCCTCTTGACACAGATACGCAGTATTTT.

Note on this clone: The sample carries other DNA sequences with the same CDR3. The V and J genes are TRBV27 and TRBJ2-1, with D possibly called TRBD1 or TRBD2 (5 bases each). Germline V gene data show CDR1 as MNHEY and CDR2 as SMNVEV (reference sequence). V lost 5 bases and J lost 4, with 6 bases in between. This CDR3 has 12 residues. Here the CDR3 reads CASSGGYNEQFF. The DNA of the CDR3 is TGTGCCAGCAGTGGGGGTTACAATGAGCAGTTCTTC.

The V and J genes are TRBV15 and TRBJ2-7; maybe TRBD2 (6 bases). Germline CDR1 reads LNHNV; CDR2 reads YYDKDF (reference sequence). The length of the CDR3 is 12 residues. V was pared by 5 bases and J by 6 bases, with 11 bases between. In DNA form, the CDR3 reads TGTGCCACCAGCGCGGGGTCTGGCGAGCAGTACTTC. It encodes CATSAGSGEQYF.

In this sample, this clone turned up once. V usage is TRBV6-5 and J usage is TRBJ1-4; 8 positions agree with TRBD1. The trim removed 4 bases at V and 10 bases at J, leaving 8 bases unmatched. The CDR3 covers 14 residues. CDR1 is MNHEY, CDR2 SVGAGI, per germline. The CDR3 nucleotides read TGTGCCAGCAGTTCGACAGGGGCTGGGGGAAAACTGTTTTTT. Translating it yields CASSSTGAGGKLFF.

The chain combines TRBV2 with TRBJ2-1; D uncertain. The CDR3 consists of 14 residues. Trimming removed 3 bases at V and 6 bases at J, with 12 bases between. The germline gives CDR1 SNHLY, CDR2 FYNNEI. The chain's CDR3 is CASSDEMVGNEQFF. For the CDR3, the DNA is TGTGCCAGCAGTGATGAGATGGTGGGCAATGAGCAGTTCTTC.

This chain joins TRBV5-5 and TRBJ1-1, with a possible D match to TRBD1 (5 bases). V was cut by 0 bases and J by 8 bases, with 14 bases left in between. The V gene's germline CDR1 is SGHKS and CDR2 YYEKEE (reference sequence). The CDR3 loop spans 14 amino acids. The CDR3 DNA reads TGTGCCAGCAGCTTGGCGTACGCAGACAGCGAAGCTTTCTTT. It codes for CASSLAYADSEAFF.

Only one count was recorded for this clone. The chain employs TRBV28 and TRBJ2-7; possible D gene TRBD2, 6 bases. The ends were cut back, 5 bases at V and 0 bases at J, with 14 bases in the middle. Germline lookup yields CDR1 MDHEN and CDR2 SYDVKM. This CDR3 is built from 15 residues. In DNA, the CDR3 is TGTGCCAGCAGTCCGATTGCGGGGCCCTCCTACGAGCAGTACTTC. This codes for CASSPIAGPSYEQYF.

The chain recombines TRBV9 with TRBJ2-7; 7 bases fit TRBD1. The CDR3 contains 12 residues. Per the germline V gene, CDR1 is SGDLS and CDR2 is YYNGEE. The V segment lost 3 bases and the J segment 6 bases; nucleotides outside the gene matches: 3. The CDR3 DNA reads TGTGCCAGCAGCGCGACAGGGCTCGAGCAGTACTTC. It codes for CASSATGLEQYF.

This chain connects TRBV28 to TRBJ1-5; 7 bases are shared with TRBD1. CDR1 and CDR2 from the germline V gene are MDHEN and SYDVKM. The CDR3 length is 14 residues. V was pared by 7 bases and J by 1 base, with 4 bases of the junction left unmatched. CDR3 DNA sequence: TGTGCCAGCAATAAAGGGGGCAGCAATCAGCCCCAGCATTTT. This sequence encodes CASNKGGSNQPQHF.

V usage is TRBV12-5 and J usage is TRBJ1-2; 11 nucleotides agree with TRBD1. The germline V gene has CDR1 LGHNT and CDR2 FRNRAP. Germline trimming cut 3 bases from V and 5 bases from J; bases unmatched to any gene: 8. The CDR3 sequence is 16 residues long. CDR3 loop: CASGLGTGGLRYGYTF. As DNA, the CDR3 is TGTGCTAGTGGTTTAGGGACAGGGGGTTTAAGATATGGCTACACCTTC.

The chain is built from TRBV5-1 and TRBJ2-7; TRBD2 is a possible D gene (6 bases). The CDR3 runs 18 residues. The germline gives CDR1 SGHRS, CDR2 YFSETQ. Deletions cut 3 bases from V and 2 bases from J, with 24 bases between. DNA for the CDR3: TGCGCCAGCAGCTCGTCGGGGCAGGGTGAGACTAGTCCCTACGAGCAGTACTTC. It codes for CASSSSGQGETSPYEQYF.